The TCR beta chain under discussion was sequenced for a study of shared clonotypes between healthy human individuals. Study information: Each donor contributed plates that comprised three CD4 naive, three CD4 memory, two CD8 naive and one CD8 memory.

Sorted-subset replicate PCR reactions contained roughly 200 ng DNA, corresponding to some 28,000 T cell genomes. The table came from immunoSEQ multiplex PCR; TCRdb's copy has only in-frame clones and leaves some out. The table shows millions of clones, with less than 95% occurring only once. Terminally differentiated effector memory CD45RA+ cells were left out of the naive CD8 fraction, which was CD45RO-negative and positively selected for CCR7. CDR3 length: 11 amino acids. CDR1 is SGDLS and CDR2 is YYNGEE in the germline V gene. With 4 bases removed from V and 6 bases from J, the gap between germline ends came to 8 bases.

Sequencing input: naive CD8+ T cells sorted from blood. The clonotype comes from a young man in good health. The chain has TRBV9 and TRBJ2-7, with a possible D match to TRBD1 (6 bases). The CDR3 is CASSRGGEQYF. Here the CDR3 DNA reads TGTGCCAGCAGCCGAGGGGGCGAGCAGTACTTC.